This TCR beta chain was found in a study of identifying expanded T cells in peripheral blood. Worth noting for this clone: Its target is unknown.

Overall study findings and caveats: Clone count variance between roughly 2-week samples rose with total template count. Over about two and four weeks, about 16.4 and 19 clones changed, versus 1.2 between replicates.

Collection occurred without any documented infections or immune events in donors. TCRdb keeps only in-frame clones here, not all; method: immunoSEQ multiplex PCR. Counted here are 75,000 to 90,000 clones, roughly 90% occurring once; the ten biggest clones make up roughly 7.3%. V dropped 3 bases and J dropped 3 bases, with 10 bases sitting between them. Per the germline V gene, CDR1 is SGHRS and CDR2 is YFSETQ. This CDR3 comprises 13 residues. V is TRBV5-1 and J is TRBJ2-7, with D perhaps matching TRBD1 (5 bases). The sequenced material came from blood. The TCR comes from a person aged 18 to 70 in good health. CDR3 sequence reads: CASSSTDSYEQYF. The CDR3 DNA reads as TGCGCCAGCAGCTCAACTGACAGCTACGAGCAGTACTTC.